This is a list of T cell receptor beta chains from one sample in a study of shared clonotypes between healthy human individuals. The assay was immunoSEQ multiplex PCR, and TCRdb's table has in-frame clones only and misses some. The sample contains about 680,000 clones, around 90% of which appear only once. Material: naive CD8+ T cells sorted from blood. These receptor sequences come from a man aged 25 to 40 in good health. Each CDR3 is given with its conserved first and last residue. A D gene is named only where the DNA matches it firmly. Expanded clones get a size class; other rows say once, few or many, or leave the size out.

V gene,clone size,J gene,D gene,CDR3 DNA,CDR3 protein
TRBV11-2,.,TRBJ2-7,TRBD2,TGTGCCAGCAGCTTAGAAGCGGGATACGAGCAGTACTTC,CASSLEAGYEQYF
TRBV6-4,.,TRBJ2-3,TRBD2,TGTGCCAGCAGTGCGACTAGCGGTGGTGCAGATACGCAGTATTTT,CASSATSGGADTQYF
TRBV27,.,TRBJ2-7,.,TGTGCCAGCAGTTTATCCGGGGCTCACGAGCAGTACTTC,CASSLSGAHEQYF
TRBV5-1,.,TRBJ2-7,.,TGCGCCAGCCGGGAGCCCCGGGCCTACGAGCAGTACTTC,CASREPRAYEQYF
TRBV7-6,.,TRBJ2-7,TRBD1,TGTGCCAGCAGCAAGGTTTCGCTGGACAGGGGGCCAGGCTCCTACGAGCAGTACTTC,CASSKVSLDRGPGSYEQYF
TRBV27,.,TRBJ2-1,.,TGTGCCAGCAGTCTCGGCTCCCCCTACAATGAGCAGTTCTTC,CASSLGSPYNEQFF
TRBV27,few,TRBJ1-5,.,TGTGCCAGCGGGATCGGCAATCAGCCCCAGCATTTT,CASGIGNQPQHF
TRBV5-1,.,TRBJ2-7,TRBD1,TGCGCCAGCAGCCCGACAGGGTATCCCTCCTACGAGCAGTACTTC,CASSPTGYPSYEQYF
TRBV4-1,.,TRBJ1-1,.,TGCGCCAGCAGCCAAGGGGAGGGCCTCACTGAAGCTTTCTTT,CASSQGEGLTEAFF
TRBV5-1,.,TRBJ2-1,.,TGCGCCAGCAGACCGACCGTAGACAGACACTCCTACAATGAGCAGTTCTTC,CASRPTVDRHSYNEQFF
TRBV29-1,once,TRBJ2-7,TRBD1,TGCAGCGTTGTTTGGGTGGACAGGAACCCCTACGAGCAGTACTTC,CSVVWVDRNPYEQYF
TRBV12-5,.,TRBJ2-1,TRBD1,TGTGCTAGTGGTTTCGGACAGGGTTCGAGAAATGAGCAGTTCTTC,CASGFGQGSRNEQFF
TRBV15,.,TRBJ1-2,.,TGTGCCACCACAATTTCCGGGACGGACTATGGCTACACCTTC,CATTISGTDYGYTF
TRBV5-1,.,TRBJ2-7,TRBD1,TGCGCCAGCAGCTTGGACGTCGCTCCGGGCCGGACAGGCGAAACCTACTACGAGCAGTACTTC,CASSLDVAPGRTGETYYEQYF
TRBV7-9,.,TRBJ2-1,.,TGTGCCAGCAGCTCTACCTCGCGCGATGAGCAGTTCTTC,CASSSTSRDEQFF
TRBV9,.,TRBJ2-6,.,TGTGCCAGCAGCGTAGTCTCTGGGGCCAACGTCCTGACTTTC,CASSVVSGANVLTF
TRBV11-2,.,TRBJ1-5,.,TGTGCCAGCAGCTTAGCGCGAGGCGAGTATAGCAATCAGCCCCAGCATTTT,CASSLARGEYSNQPQHF
TRBV7-9,.,TRBJ2-7,TRBD2,TGTGCCAGCAGCTTAGAAGCGGGAGGGCCTAACGAGCAGTACTTC,CASSLEAGGPNEQYF
TRBV6-1,.,TRBJ1-2,.,TGTGCCAGCAGTGAAGGGGTGTTAGCTAACTATGGCTACACCTTC,CASSEGVLANYGYTF
TRBV2,.,TRBJ2-3,.,TGTGCCAGCATCCCCCCCCTCACAGATACGCAGTATTTT,CASIPPLTDTQYF
TRBV29-1,.,TRBJ2-1,TRBD2,TGCAGCGTTGGTCTAGCGGGAGTCAACAATGAGCAGTTCTTC,CSVGLAGVNNEQFF
TRBV10-2,.,TRBJ2-5,TRBD2,TGCGCCAGCAGTGAGTCAAGCGGCGGGAGCCGAGAGACCCAGTACTTC,CASSESSGGSRETQYF
TRBV5-1,.,TRBJ1-2,TRBD1,TGCGCCAGCAGCTTGGGGACAGGGGTCTCGGGAGGCTACACCTTC,CASSLGTGVSGGYTF
TRBV5-1,few,TRBJ2-5,TRBD1,TGCGCCAGCAGCTTGGAGACCGCAGGGGGACGGGAGACCCAGTACTTC,CASSLETAGGRETQYF
TRBV7-9,.,TRBJ2-3,.,TGTGCCAGCAGCGGGGGGTCAGAACAGATTCTTACGCAGTATTTT,CASSGGSEQILTQYF
TRBV4-1,.,TRBJ1-5,.,TGCGCCAGCAGCCAAGCTCCAGGGGAGGCCAATCAGCCCCAGCATTTT,CASSQAPGEANQPQHF
TRBV7-8,once,TRBJ1-1,.,TGTGCCAGCAGCTTAGTATCAGGGAACACTGAAGCTTTCTTT,CASSLVSGNTEAFF
TRBV9,once,TRBJ2-2,.,TGTGCCAGCAGCGTAGGGGGTCAGGCCATTAACACCGGGGAGCTGTTTTTT,CASSVGGQAINTGELFF
TRBV11-2,.,TRBJ2-1,.,TGTGCCAGCAGAACACTGGAGAATGAGCAGTTCTTC,CASRTLENEQFF
TRBV27,few,TRBJ2-3,TRBD2,TGTGCCAGCATCCCTAGCGGGAGTACAGATACGCAGTATTTT,CASIPSGSTDTQYF
TRBV18,.,TRBJ1-2,TRBD1,TGTGCCAGCTCGACGGACAGGGAGCCCTATGGCTACACCTTC,CASSTDREPYGYTF
TRBV11-2,.,TRBJ2-1,TRBD2,TGTGCCAGCAGCTTAGCGGGAGGGATAAATGAGCAGTTCTTC,CASSLAGGINEQFF
TRBV4-3,.,TRBJ2-7,.,TGCGCCAGCAGCCAAGATCAGGGGCAAGGATACGAGCAGTACTTC,CASSQDQGQGYEQYF
TRBV5-4,.,TRBJ1-1,.,TGTGCCAGCAGCCCGGGGGCGAACACTGAAGCTTTCTTT,CASSPGANTEAFF
TRBV7-3,once,TRBJ2-7,TRBD1,TGTGCCAGCAGCTTATGGACAGGGAGCTTCGAGCAGTACTTC,CASSLWTGSFEQYF
TRBV6-6,.,TRBJ2-1,.,TGTGCCAGCAATCCAGGTAGCTCCTACAATGAGCAGTTCTTC,CASNPGSSYNEQFF
TRBV29-1,.,TRBJ2-1,TRBD2,TGCAGCGTTGAGCTCCCTCGACTAGCGGGGGGTACATGGGAGCAGTTCTTC,CSVELPRLAGGTWEQFF
TRBV13,.,TRBJ1-2,.,TGTGCCAGCAGCTTACAGCCGGGATCTGACTATGGCTACACCTTC,CASSLQPGSDYGYTF
TRBV27,.,TRBJ1-4,TRBD1,TGTGCCAGCAGTCCCTCCGGGACAGGGATAAGAAAACTGTTTTTT,CASSPSGTGIRKLFF
TRBV30,.,TRBJ2-1,.,TGTGCCTGGACACGAGTTGGTGTCAATGAGCAGTTCTTC,CAWTRVGVNEQFF
TRBV5-1,.,TRBJ2-7,TRBD1,TGCGCCAGCAGCCATGGGGAGGGACAGGGCGACGAGCAGTACTTC,CASSHGEGQGDEQYF
TRBV5-6,.,TRBJ2-1,TRBD1,TGTGCCAGCAGCTTGTGGGCCGATGCAGGGGGCATCCATGAGCAGTTCTTC,CASSLWADAGGIHEQFF
TRBV7-9,.,TRBJ2-5,TRBD2,TGTGCCAGCAGCTCCCGACTAGCGGGACAAGAGACCCAGTACTTC,CASSSRLAGQETQYF
TRBV19,.,TRBJ2-3,TRBD1,TGTGCCAGTAGTACACGGCGGTTCCGGGACAGATACACAGATACGCAGTATTTT,CASSTRRFRDRYTDTQYF
TRBV28,.,TRBJ2-7,.,TGTGCCAGCAGTCCCTACGTCGGCGAGCAGTACTTC,CASSPYVGEQYF
TRBV29-1,.,TRBJ2-3,.,TGCAGCGTCATCCCCCGGGAGACGGATACGCAGTATTTT,CSVIPRETDTQYF
TRBV9,once,TRBJ2-7,TRBD2,TGTGCCAGCAGCGTAGACCGGTCAGCGGGGAGCGGCGTAGTCGAGCAGTACTTC,CASSVDRSAGSGVVEQYF
TRBV28,.,TRBJ2-5,.,TGTGCCAGCAGCCTAGGGGAATGGGAGACCCAGTACTTC,CASSLGEWETQYF
TRBV4-1,.,TRBJ2-1,.,TGCGCCAGCAGAAGTATTGAGGGATTGGATGAGCAGTTCTTC,CASRSIEGLDEQFF
TRBV19,.,TRBJ2-3,TRBD2,TGTGCCAGTACTCCATCGGGACTAGGTGCAGATACGCAGTATTTT,CASTPSGLGADTQYF
TRBV15,.,TRBJ1-5,TRBD1,TGTGCCACCAGCAATAACAGGGGTAGTCAGCCCCAGCATTTT,CATSNNRGSQPQHF
TRBV6-1,.,TRBJ2-3,TRBD2,TGTGCCAGCAGTGAAGCTGAGCGGGAGATCAGGACAGATACGCAGTATTTT,CASSEAEREIRTDTQYF